Below, one T cell receptor (beta chain) is given with its context. Its specificity is unknown. Donors were nominally healthy when sampled, though unrecorded immune exposures were likely. This PCR relied on a set of 60 Vbeta primers and 13 Jbeta primers. The method was immunoSEQ multiplex PCR; TCRdb's version includes in-frame clones alone and lacks a portion of them. In the table there are 95,000 to 100,000 clones, around three quarters of which are singletons. The ends were cut back, 2 bases at V and 4 bases at J, with 12 bases in the middle. Germline CDR1 MNHNY, CDR2 SVGAGI (reference sequence). This CDR3 has 14 amino acids. The data were taken from a study of cytomegalovirus exposure and HLA in healthy donors. Study summary: HLA-typed donors contributed about 85 million unique TCRs, which were held in an early data release.

Study-level findings and limits: Within an earlier analysis, most TCR beta V segments proved productive either about 87% or about 30% of the time.

Sequencing was carried out using PBMCs. The chain is built from TRBV6-6 and TRBJ2-7; D not certain. The receptor was derived from a man aged 40-50 years in good health and CMV-seronegative. The CDR3 region has the DNA TGTGCCAGCAGTTACGAGGCTCAGATGTACGAGCAGTACTTC. It is translated as CASSYEAQMYEQYF.